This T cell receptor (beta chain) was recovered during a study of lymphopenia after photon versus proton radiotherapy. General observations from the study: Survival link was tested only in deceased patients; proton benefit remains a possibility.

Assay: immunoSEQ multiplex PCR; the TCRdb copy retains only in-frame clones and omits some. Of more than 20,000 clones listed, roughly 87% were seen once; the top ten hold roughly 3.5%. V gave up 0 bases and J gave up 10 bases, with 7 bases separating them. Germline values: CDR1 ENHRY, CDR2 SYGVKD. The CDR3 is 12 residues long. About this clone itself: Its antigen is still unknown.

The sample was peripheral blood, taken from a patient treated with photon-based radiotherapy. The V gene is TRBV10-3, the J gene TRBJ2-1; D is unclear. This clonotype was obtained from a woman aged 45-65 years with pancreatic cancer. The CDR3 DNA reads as TGTGCCATCAGTGAGTCGACCTGGGAGCAGTTCTTC. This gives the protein CAISESTWEQFF.